These T cell receptor beta chains were read from a single sample in a study of T-cell memory formation after mild COVID-19. TCRdb processed the 5' RACE reads anew with MiXCR; each CDR3 protein has one entry. The sample lists about 110,000 distinct CDR3 sequences, around 12% occurring once. What was sequenced was PBMCs or a T cell subset sorted from them (not recorded which). Every receptor here comes from an adult woman who had mild COVID-19 (a few samples of this study predate the infection). Cell type and time point are not known. Each CDR3 is given with its conserved first and last residue. Each record gives: J gene, D gene, clone size, V gene, CDR3 DNA, CDR3 protein. A D gene is named only where the DNA matches it firmly. Some rows mark clone size as missing; the rest say once, few, many or name a class of expanded clone.

>TRBJ2-7|NA|NA|TRBV4-1
TGCGCCAGCAGCCAAGACTCGTGGGCAGTTGACGAGCAGTACTTC
CASSQDSWAVDEQYF
>TRBJ2-7|NA|many|TRBV20-1
TGCAGTGCTAGAGTTGTAGGGACCCTTCACTACGAGCAGTACTTC
CSARVVGTLHYEQYF
>TRBJ2-7|NA|NA|TRBV7-2
TGTGCCAGCAGCTTTTATGCCGCCTACGAGCAGTACTTC
CASSFYAAYEQYF
>TRBJ1-1|NA|NA|TRBV12-3/TRBV12-4
TGTGCCAGCAGCCCGGGCGCTGAAGCTTTCTTT
CASSPGAEAFF
>TRBJ1-6|NA|few|TRBV6-1
TGTGCCACCCTGAGACCCCTCCACTTT
CATLRPLHF
>TRBJ2-3|NA|many|TRBV13
TGTGCCAGCAGTACCAGGGGACATTCACCCACAGATACGCAGTATTTT
CASSTRGHSPTDTQYF
>TRBJ2-3|NA|NA|TRBV9
TGTGCCAGCAGCGCCTTCGGGACTCCTACTAGCACAGATACGCAGTATTTT
CASSAFGTPTSTDTQYF
>TRBJ2-2|TRBD1|NA|TRBV6-5
TGTGCCAGCAGTGAGGACAGGTCCGGGTGGACGAACACCGGGGAGCTGTTTTTT
CASSEDRSGWTNTGELFF
>TRBJ2-7|NA|NA|TRBV6-6
TGTGCCAGCACCCAAGGGCAGGGGAGCTCCTACGAGCAGTACTTC
CASTQGQGSSYEQYF
>TRBJ2-2|TRBD1|NA|TRBV18
TGTGCCAGCTCACCAGGACAGGGACGGATTGGCACCGGGGATCTGTTTTTT
CASSPGQGRIGTGDLFF
>TRBJ1-4|NA|NA|TRBV27
TGTGCCAGCACGATGGGGTGGGAAAAACTGTTTTTT
CASTMGWEKLFF
>TRBJ2-7|TRBD2|NA|TRBV5-1
TGCGCCAGCAGCGTAACCCTAGCGGGAGATCTCTACGAGCAGTACTTC
CASSVTLAGDLYEQYF
>TRBJ2-3|TRBD2|few|TRBV15
TGTGCCACCAGCAGAGAGGGGAGGGCCACTTCAGATACGCAGTATTTT
CATSREGRATSDTQYF
>TRBJ2-2|TRBD2|NA|TRBV7-6
TGTGCCAGCAGCCCGGACCCGCCGAGCGGGGGGTTGAACACCGGGGAGCTGTTTTTT
CASSPDPPSGGLNTGELFF
>TRBJ2-7|NA|NA|TRBV7-2
TGTGCCAGCAGCGAAATGGGGGCCTACGAGCAGTACTTC
CASSEMGAYEQYF
>TRBJ2-7|TRBD2|few|TRBV2
TGTGCCAGCAGCCCCCGCGGACTAGTAAACTACGAGCAGTACTTC
CASSPRGLVNYEQYF
>TRBJ2-1|TRBD2|NA|TRBV9
TGTGCCAGCAGCGTGGGCGGGGGGGCCGGTGAGCAGTTCTTC
CASSVGGGAGEQFF
>TRBJ2-7|NA|few|TRBV7-8
TGTGCCAGCAGCTGGCCGCGGCAGGGGATCTACGAGCAGTACTTC
CASSWPRQGIYEQYF
>TRBJ2-5|TRBD1|NA|TRBV13
TGTGCCAGCAGCGTTACAGGGGGTTTTTACCAAGAGACCCAGTACTTC
CASSVTGGFYQETQYF
>TRBJ2-4|NA|few|TRBV11-2
TGTGCCAGCAGCTTAGTCCAGGGCCCTCCAGATATTCAGTACTTC
CASSLVQGPPDIQYF
>TRBJ2-3|TRBD2|few|TRBV24-1
TGTGCCACCAGTGATCTGGCCTGGACTAGCGGGAGCTTGGCAGATACGCAGTATTTT
CATSDLAWTSGSLADTQYF
>TRBJ2-1|NA|NA|TRBV7-9
TGTGCCAGCAGCTCACAAGCTAGCAATGAGCAGTTCTTC
CASSSQASNEQFF
>TRBJ2-3|NA|NA|TRBV11-2
TGTGCCAGCAGCCTCTCGGTTGGGGGCTACACAGATACGCAGTATTTT
CASSLSVGGYTDTQYF
>TRBJ2-7|NA|NA|TRBV5-5
TGTGCCAGCAGCTGGGGTAAGGGGGAATGGTACTTC
CASSWGKGEWYF
>TRBJ2-3|NA|NA|TRBV20-1
TGCAGTGCTACCCCTCCGGGAGCCCTCCTCACAGATACGCAGTATTTT
CSATPPGALLTDTQYF
>TRBJ2-3|TRBD2|many|TRBV27
TGTGCCAGCAGTGGGACTAGCGGGAGCCTACTCACAGATACGCAGTATTTT
CASSGTSGSLLTDTQYF
>TRBJ2-7|TRBD2|few|TRBV20-1
TGCAGTGCGGATAAGACTAGCGCGCCCACCCCCTACGAGCAGTACTTC
CSADKTSAPTPYEQYF
>TRBJ2-3|TRBD2|few|TRBV28
TGTGCCAGCAGTTTTTTAGCGGGAGGTACCACAGATACGCAGTATTTT
CASSFLAGGTTDTQYF
>TRBJ2-7|NA|NA|TRBV7-9
TGTGCCAGCAGTGAGCCAGATGAACTCGGTTACTACGAGCAGTACTTC
CASSEPDELGYYEQYF
>TRBJ2-3|TRBD2|many|TRBV27
TGTGCCAGCAGTAGCGGGAGATTTACAGATACGCAGTATTTT
CASSSGRFTDTQYF
>TRBJ2-1|TRBD1|few|TRBV5-5
TGTGCCAGCAGCCCTACAGGGGCTGAGCAGTTCTTC
CASSPTGAEQFF
>TRBJ2-2|TRBD2|NA|TRBV15
TGTGCCACCAGCAGAGATAGCGGGAGTGCCGGGGAGCTGTTTTTT
CATSRDSGSAGELFF
>TRBJ2-1|TRBD1|NA|TRBV19
TGTGCCAGTAGTCCCTGGACAGGTTACAATGAGCAGTTCTTC
CASSPWTGYNEQFF
>TRBJ1-1|NA|many|TRBV3-1
TGTGCCAGCAGCCAGGACCAGTTCACTGAAGCTTTCTTT
CASSQDQFTEAFF
>TRBJ1-4|NA|few|TRBV5-1
TGCGCCAGCAGCTTTGCAGGGGAGGATGAAAAACTGTTTTTT
CASSFAGEDEKLFF
>TRBJ2-7|TRBD2|few|TRBV27
TGTGCCAGCAGTTTGACTAGCGGGTACTCCTACGAGCAGTACTTC
CASSLTSGYSYEQYF
>TRBJ2-1|NA|NA|TRBV9
TGTGCCAGCAGCCCGGGAAACAATGAGCAGTTCTTC
CASSPGNNEQFF
>TRBJ1-3|NA|NA|TRBV9
TGTGCCAGCAGCGTGCTTGCGGACAGACTCTATGGAAACACCATATATTTT
CASSVLADRLYGNTIYF
>TRBJ1-6|NA|NA|TRBV20-1
TGCAGTGCTGAAGGGACTGAGTATAATTCACCCCTCCACTTT
CSAEGTEYNSPLHF
>TRBJ1-1|NA|few|TRBV7-9
TGTGCCAGCAGCTTGGGGGACGCTTCCCGTGGCACTGAAGCTTTCTTT
CASSLGDASRGTEAFF